These 24 T cell receptor beta chains were all obtained from the same sample, sequenced in a study of control samples from healthy donors and cancer patients. Produced via immunoSEQ multiplex PCR; TCRdb's table is partial and in-frame only. The sample has 140,000 to 150,000 clones; approximately 91% are singletons. The specimen was blood. These receptors originate from a man aged 25 to 40 in good health.

The gene calls are TRBV15 and TRBJ1-2, with 7 bases fitting TRBD1. Germline loops: CDR1 LNHNV, CDR2 YYDKDF (reference sequence). The CDR3 loop spans 14 amino acids. V was clipped by 1 base and J by 4 bases; unmatched bases: 3. CDR3 sequence (DNA): TGTGCCACCAGCAGAGGGACAGGAGTCTATGGCTACACCTTC. This gives the protein CATSRGTGVYGYTF.

The chain recombines TRBV6-6 with TRBJ1-6; D possibly corresponds to TRBD1 (6 bases). Per the germline V gene, CDR1 is MNHNY and CDR2 is SVGAGI (reference sequence). Deletions cut 5 bases from V and 0 bases from J, with 17 bases between. This CDR3 is built from 18 residues. CDR3 protein: CASSQRTAQHSYNSPLHF. CDR3 DNA: TGTGCCAGCAGTCAGAGGACAGCCCAACACTCCTATAATTCACCCCTCCACTTT.

The chain combines TRBV5-1 with TRBJ1-4, with D uncertain. The length of the CDR3 is 16 residues. Trimming removed 0 bases at V and 6 bases at J, with 15 bases between. Germline-derived CDR1 and CDR2 are SGHRS and YFSETQ. CDR3 nucleotide sequence: TGCGCCAGCAGCTTGGCAGTGGGAAGCTCTGATGAAAAACTGTTTTTT. Protein sequence: CASSLAVGSSDEKLFF.

The V call is TRBV12-5, the J call TRBJ1-2; D is unresolved. Germline V gene data show CDR1 as LGHNT and CDR2 as FRNRAP. The CDR3 sequence is 12 residues long. The germline V and J ends were trimmed by 1 base and 7 bases, with 7 bases remaining between them. The CDR3 loop reads CASGLGLGGYTF. The CDR3 DNA reads as TGTGCTAGTGGTTTGGGGCTAGGTGGCTACACCTTC. The full variable domain, rest sourced from reference TRBV12-5 and TRBJ1-2, is DARVTQTPRHKVTEMGQEVTMRCQPILGHNTVFWYRQTMMQGLELLAYFRNRAPLDDSGMPKDRFSAEMPDATLATLKIQPSEPRDSAVYFCASGLGLGGYTFGSGTRLTVV.

The chain couples TRBV5-6 to TRBJ1-3; D gene unclear. The CDR3 spans 16 residues. Germline V CDR1 and CDR2: SGHDT, YYEEEE. Trimming left V 0 bases short and J 4 bases short, with 14 bases between. The CDR3 is CASSLGSSGYGNTIYF. Written as DNA, the CDR3 is TGTGCCAGCAGCTTGGGATCCTCTGGGTACGGAAACACCATATATTTT.

The genes are TRBV19 and TRBJ1-2; D is perhaps TRBD1 (5 bases). The CDR3 extends over 13 amino acids. The V end lost 4 bases, the J end lost 4 bases, and 10 bases lay between the germline ends. Germline values: CDR1 LNHDA, CDR2 SQIVND (reference sequence). The DNA for the CDR3 is TGTGCCAGTAGTACAGACGGGACCTATGGCTACACCTTC. Encoded protein: CASSTDGTYGYTF.

This rearrangement joins TRBV10-2 to TRBJ1-1; perhaps TRBD1 as D (5 bases). Germline loops: CDR1 WSHSY, CDR2 SAAADI. V shed 3 bases and J shed 0 bases, with 8 bases lying between them. CDR3 length: 14 amino acids. The CDR3 sequence: CASSDDSLNTEAFF. The CDR3 region has the DNA TGCGCCAGCAGTGACGACAGTCTGAACACTGAAGCTTTCTTT.

The J gene is TRBJ1-2, the V gene TRBV30, with a possible D match to TRBD1 (6 bases). Per germline, CDR1 GTSNPN and CDR2 SVGIG (reference sequence). The CDR3 covers 14 residues. The V end was cut by 0 bases, the J end by 4 bases, with 12 bases between. The CDR3 spells CAWSVKTGFYGYTF. The CDR3 DNA reads as TGTGCCTGGAGTGTTAAGACAGGTTTCTATGGCTACACCTTC. Full variable domain (missing parts from reference TRBV30 and TRBJ1-2): SQTIHQWPATLVQPVGSPLSLECTVEGTSNPNLYWYRQAAGRGLQLLFYSVGIGQISSEVPQNLSASRPQDRQFILSSKKLLLSDSGFYLCAWSVKTGFYGYTFGSGTRLTVV.

The chain employs TRBV7-9 and TRBJ1-1; D unclear. Germline loops: CDR1 SEHNR, CDR2 FQNEAQ (reference sequence). Between the trimmed V and J ends, which lost 4 bases and 0 bases, there was a span of 3 bases. CDR3 size: 12 residues. CDR3 in amino acids: CASSSMNTEAFF. The CDR3 nucleotides read TGTGCCAGCAGCTCCATGAACACTGAAGCTTTCTTT.

This chain uses TRBV5-1 with TRBJ1-1, with 7 nucleotides matching TRBD1. CDR1 is SGHRS and CDR2 is YFSETQ in the germline V gene. This CDR3 has 14 residues. Losses at the gene ends were 2 bases for V and 1 base for J; bases not matched to a gene: 2. For the CDR3, the DNA is TGCGCCAGCAGCTTCACAGGGGAGAACACTGAAGCTTTCTTT. Its protein product is CASSFTGENTEAFF. The full variable domain, completed using reference TRBV5-1 and TRBJ1-1, is KAGVTQTPRYLIKTRGQQVTLSCSPISGHRSVSWYQQTPGQGLQFLFEYFSETQRNKGNFPGRFSGRQFSNSRSEMNVSTLELGDSALYLCASSFTGENTEAFFGQGTRLTVV.

The V call is TRBV5-1, the J call TRBJ2-7; D is unresolved. This CDR3 comprises 13 residues. The germline gives CDR1 SGHRS, CDR2 YFSETQ. V lost 1 base to trimming and J lost 4 bases, with 9 bases between them. CDR3 amino acids: CASSLNQRYEQYF. The CDR3, as DNA: TGCGCCAGCAGCTTGAACCAGAGGTACGAGCAGTACTTC.

The V and J genes are TRBV6-4 and TRBJ2-6; tentatively, D is TRBD1 (6 bases). Germline CDR1 is MRHNA and CDR2 is SNTAGT. The V end was cut by 6 bases, the J end by 0 bases, with 15 bases between. This CDR3 spans 17 amino acids. The CDR3 bases are TGTGCCAGCAGACACAGGGCCCTTAGCTCTGGGGCCAACGTCCTGACTTTC. Its translation: CASRHRALSSGANVLTF.

The rearrangement uses TRBV29-1 and TRBJ1-1, with D unresolved. CDR1 and CDR2 (germline): SQVTM, ANQGSEA. V gave up 1 base and J gave up 3 bases, with 3 bases separating them. The CDR3 covers 11 residues. In DNA form, the CDR3 reads TGCAGCGTTGAAGGCTACACTGAAGCTTTCTTT. This encodes CSVEGYTEAFF.

V and J are TRBV27 and TRBJ2-1; 9 bases fit TRBD1. The junction had 2 bases not matched to a gene; V was cut back by 4 bases and J by 4 bases. The CDR3 extends over 14 amino acids. The V gene's germline CDR1 is MNHEY and CDR2 SMNVEV (reference sequence). The CDR3 DNA follows: TGTGCCAGCAGTTATGGGACAGGGTACAATGAGCAGTTCTTC. Its translation is CASSYGTGYNEQFF.

The CDR3 sequence is CASSLSWNSPLHF. For the CDR3, the DNA is TGTGCCAGCAGTTTAAGTTGGAATTCACCCCTCCACTTT. This rearrangement joins TRBV28 to TRBJ1-6; D gene uncertain. This CDR3 comprises 13 residues. Germline V gene data show CDR1 as MDHEN and CDR2 as SYDVKM. V lost 2 bases, J lost 7 bases, and 6 bases lay in between.

In its sample, this clone was seen once. The chain uses TRBV19 and TRBJ1-4; D remains unclear. The CDR3 has 15 residues. The germline gives CDR1 LNHDA, CDR2 SQIVND (reference sequence). V was shortened by 0 bases and J by 8 bases, with 13 bases between the two germline ends. CDR3 sequence reads: CASSIETQRQEKLFF. CDR3 nucleotide sequence: TGTGCCAGTAGTATAGAGACCCAAAGGCAGGAAAAACTGTTTTTT.

This chain links TRBV12-3 or TRBV12-4 with TRBJ1-1; D not certain. The CDR3 totals 13 residues. V gave up 3 bases and J gave up 5 bases, with 10 bases separating them. The CDR3 sequence is CASSLGLATEAFF. CDR3 nucleotides: TGTGCCAGCAGTTTGGGGTTAGCGACTGAAGCTTTCTTT.

V is TRBV4-1 and J is TRBJ2-1; the D gene is possibly TRBD2 (5 bases). The ends were cut back, 2 bases at V and 9 bases at J, with 8 bases in the middle. There are 12 residues in the CDR3. CDR1 MGHRA and CDR2 YSYEKL come from the germline V gene. DNA of the CDR3: TGCGCCAGCAGCCAAATTGGACTTGAGCAGTTCTTC. The encoded protein is CASSQIGLEQFF.

The rearrangement joins TRBV3-1 (or the pseudogene TRBV3-2) to TRBJ2-7; no firm D call. Germline V gene lookup returns CDR1 LGHDT and CDR2 YNNKEL (reference sequence). The CDR3 length is 13 residues. V lost 4 bases to trimming and J lost 7 bases, with 14 bases between them. The CDR3 region has the DNA TGTGCCAGCAGCCCTCAATCCTCGTGGGAGCAGTACTTC. Its translation: CASSPQSSWEQYF.

This chain connects TRBV3-1 (or the pseudogene TRBV3-2) to TRBJ2-7; D not resolved. Trimming took 0 bases from V and 2 from J, leaving 14 bases between them. Germline V lookup: CDR1 LGHDT, CDR2 YNNKEL (reference sequence). There are 16 residues in the CDR3. CDR3 in amino acids: CASSQDLIRSAYEQYF. In nucleotides, the CDR3 is TGTGCCAGCAGCCAAGATCTTATACGGTCCGCCTACGAGCAGTACTTC.

CDR3 protein: CASSLEADWNQPQHF. The CDR3 nucleotides read TGTGCCAGCAGCTTAGAGGCTGATTGGAATCAGCCCCAGCATTTT. The chain combines TRBV7-8 with TRBJ1-5; D unresolved. The ends were cut back, 1 base at V and 4 bases at J, with 11 bases in the middle. The CDR3 runs 15 residues. Germline-derived CDR1 and CDR2 are SGHVS and FQNEAQ.

The chain recombines TRBV24-1 with TRBJ2-1, with D perhaps TRBD2 (7 bases). The V end was cut by 4 bases, the J end by 0 bases, with 18 bases between. CDR1 and CDR2 (germline): KGHDR, SFDVKD. The CDR3 has 18 residues. CDR3 in amino acids: CATSDPLGRGASYNEQFF. The CDR3 nucleotides read TGTGCCACCAGTGACCCCTTAGGACGGGGGGCCTCCTACAATGAGCAGTTCTTC.

This chain's CDR3 is CASRTRRTAPYEQYF. CDR3 DNA: TGTGCCAGCAGAACGAGGCGGACAGCCCCCTACGAGCAGTACTTC. The chain has TRBV27 and TRBJ2-7; D may be TRBD1 (6 bases). Per the germline V gene, CDR1 is MNHEY and CDR2 is SMNVEV (reference sequence). With 6 bases removed from V and 2 bases from J, the gap between germline ends came to 17 bases. The CDR3 totals 15 residues.

The chain employs TRBV9 and TRBJ2-7, with 10 bases that match TRBD2. Germline values: CDR1 SGDLS, CDR2 YYNGEE. V trimming: 0 bases; J trimming: 3 bases; junction bases outside the gene matches: 3. There are 15 residues in the CDR3. This chain's CDR3 is CASSVGASGGYEQYF. CDR3 sequence (DNA): TGTGCCAGCAGCGTAGGGGCTAGCGGGGGCTACGAGCAGTACTTC.